These 24 T cell receptor beta chains originate from one sample sequenced in a study of CD8 T cells in Susac syndrome. RNA was extracted with the RNeasy kit, and a quantity of roughly 0.5 to 1 ug was reverse transcribed using random hexamers. Using its own MiXCR run on the immunoSEQ multiplex PCR reads, TCRdb lists one record per CDR3 protein. This sample carries about 83,000 distinct CDR3 sequences, roughly 96% of them seen once, and the ten largest clones take roughly 0.4%. Sequencing used CD8+ T cells from PBMCs. Receptors originate from a human donor with Susac syndrome.

The genes are TRBV11-2 and TRBJ2-4; D is ambiguous. The CDR3 totals 16 residues. V lost 4 bases and J 2 bases, leaving 15 bases between the germline ends. Germline loops: CDR1 SGHAT, CDR2 FQNNGV. DNA of the CDR3: TGTGCCAGCAGCTCGCGGCTTACTAATCCCAAAAACATTCAGTACTTC. Translation gives CASSSRLTNPKNIQYF.

This clonotype is a singleton in its sample. The chain couples TRBV7-9 to TRBJ1-2; a weak D match, TRBD1 (6 bases). Germline V gene lookup returns CDR1 SEHNR and CDR2 FQNEAQ (reference sequence). The CDR3 has 14 residues. Trimming left V 5 bases short and J 8 bases short, with 18 bases between. The CDR3, as DNA: TGTGCCAGCAGCCCGACGGGGACATCACTAGGCTACACCTTC. This sequence encodes CASSPTGTSLGYTF.

The chain employs TRBV20-1 and TRBJ2-1; TRBD1 agrees at 7 bases. Trimming cost V 3 bases and J 8 bases; bases outside gene matches: 7. The germline CDR1 and CDR2 sequences are DFQATT and SNEGSKA (reference sequence). The CDR3 extends over 13 amino acids. The CDR3 sequence is CSASDGTVHEQFF. The DNA for the CDR3 is TGCAGTGCTAGTGACGGGACAGTGCATGAGCAGTTCTTC.

The chain is built from TRBV5-1 and TRBJ2-7, with 10 bases matching TRBD1. Germline V gene sequence: CDR1 SGHRS, CDR2 YFSETQ. V lost 2 bases and J lost 5; bases outside the gene matches: 4. This CDR3 region has 14 residues. The CDR3 region is CASSFYGTGDEQYF. The DNA of the CDR3 is TGCGCCAGCAGCTTCTACGGGACAGGGGACGAGCAGTACTTC. Full variable domain (missing parts from reference TRBV5-1 and TRBJ2-7): KAGVTQTPRYLIKTRGQQVTLSCSPISGHRSVSWYQQTPGQGLQFLFEYFSETQRNKGNFPGRFSGRQFSNSRSEMNVSTLELGDSALYLCASSFYGTGDEQYFGPGTRLTVT.

This chain uses TRBV27 with TRBJ2-7; D may match TRBD1 or TRBD2 (5 bases each). V shed 1 base and J shed 3 bases, with 10 bases lying between them. CDR3 size: 14 residues. The germline CDR1 and CDR2 sequences are MNHEY and SMNVEV (reference sequence). The CDR3 region has the DNA TGTGCCAGCAGTTTATGGGGGAGCGTCTACGAGCAGTACTTC. As protein: CASSLWGSVYEQYF.

The chain couples TRBV4-1 to TRBJ1-1; D is unresolved. CDR1 MGHRA and CDR2 YSYEKL come from the germline V gene. V lost 0 bases and J lost 11, with 16 bases in between. The CDR3 runs 14 residues. The CDR3 nucleotides read TGCGCCAGCAGCCAAGATACGGCGCCCGTAAGCGCTTTCTTT. Residues: CASSQDTAPVSAFF.

This clonotype was seen just once. The rearrangement links TRBV18 to TRBJ1-2, with 10 bases matching TRBD1. Germline lookup yields CDR1 KGHSH and CDR2 LQKENI. The CDR3 spans 15 residues. The junction had 11 bases not matched to a gene; V was cut back by 7 bases and J by 6 bases. The CDR3, as DNA: TGTGCCAGCTTCAGACAGGGGGCACGTAGAGATGGCTACACCTTC. Encoded protein: CASFRQGARRDGYTF.

The rearrangement links TRBV5-6 to TRBJ2-3, with 8 positions matching TRBD1. CDR3 length equals 14 residues. V shed 4 bases, J shed 8 bases, and the junction held 9 bases outside the gene matches. Germline lookup yields CDR1 SGHDT and CDR2 YYEEEE. The CDR3: CASSPGTGGGTQYF. The CDR3 nucleotides read TGTGCCAGCAGCCCGGGGACAGGAGGTGGTACGCAGTATTTT.

This sequence joins TRBV19 and TRBJ1-1; D possibly corresponds to TRBD1 (5 bases). Germline CDR1 reads LNHDA; CDR2 reads SQIVND (reference sequence). V was pared by 10 bases and J by 10 bases, with 19 bases between. CDR3 size: 12 residues. The CDR3 DNA follows: TGTGCCACCCGTAGGGAGGGGTACGGAGCTTTCTTT. Protein: CATRREGYGAFF.

The chain is built from TRBV20-1 and TRBJ2-1; D is ambiguous. The CDR3 spans 14 residues. CDR1 and CDR2 from the germline V gene are DFQATT and SNEGSKA (reference sequence). Trimming left V 0 bases short and J 4 bases short, with 10 bases between. This chain's CDR3 is CSARDRAEYNEQFF. CDR3 nucleotide sequence: TGCAGTGCTAGAGATCGGGCGGAATACAATGAGCAGTTCTTC.

The CDR3 nucleotides read TGTGCCAGCAGCGAGGTGGACAGGGTGTACGAGCAGTACTTC. As protein: CASSEVDRVYEQYF. V gene TRBV27 combines with J gene TRBJ2-7, with 8 bases that match TRBD1. Germline V CDR1 and CDR2: MNHEY, SMNVEV (reference sequence). The junction had 8 bases not matched to a gene; V was cut back by 6 bases and J by 4 bases. The CDR3 spans 14 residues.

The chain recombines TRBV6-2 or TRBV6-3 with TRBJ1-6, with D unclear. The germline V gene has CDR1 MNHEY and CDR2 SVGEGT. V lost 8 bases and J lost 10, with 6 bases in between. CDR3 size: 10 residues. CDR3 bases: TGTGCCAGCGGTTGGTCACCCCTCCACTTT. The encoded protein is CASGWSPLHF.

The CDR3 DNA follows: TGTGCCAGCAGCCCCCGAGGCCGCGGGGAGCTGTTTTTT. The encoded protein is CASSPRGRGELFF. This chain connects TRBV13 to TRBJ2-2; D ambiguous. CDR3 size: 13 residues. Trimming cost V 5 bases and J 7 bases, with 11 bases left between them. Germline values: CDR1 PRHDT, CDR2 FYEKMQ (reference sequence). Full variable domain (outside the CDR3, taken from reference TRBV13 and TRBJ2-2): AAGVIQSPRHLIKEKRETATLKCYPIPRHDTVYWYQQGPGQDPQFLISFYEKMQSDKGSIPDRFSAQQFSDYHSELNMSSLELGDSALYFCASSPRGRGELFFGEGSRLTVL.

The chain is built from TRBV15 and TRBJ1-1, with D unresolved. CDR1 is LNHNV, CDR2 YYDKDF, per germline (reference sequence). There are 13 residues in the CDR3. Trimming shortened V by 5 bases and J by 1 base, and 8 bases separated the two germline ends. The chain's CDR3 is CATSWTGNTEAFF. The CDR3 coding sequence is TGTGCCACCAGCTGGACGGGGAACACTGAAGCTTTCTTT.

The chain uses TRBV12-3 or TRBV12-4 and TRBJ2-7, with TRBD1 matching 9 bases. V lost 5 bases to trimming and J lost 0 bases; unmatched junction nucleotides: 11. CDR3 length: 17 residues. CDR3 bases: TGTGCCAGCAGTCCGTCTCGGACAGGGGTGAGCTCCTACGAGCAGTACGTC. Translating it yields CASSPSRTGVSSYEQYV.

The chain couples TRBV20-1 to TRBJ2-5; D may be TRBD1 (5 bases). There are 12 residues in the CDR3. Germline V gene sequence: CDR1 DFQATT, CDR2 SNEGSKA (reference sequence). Trimming took off 4 bases at V and 5 bases at J, with 11 bases between the two ends. The chain's CDR3 is CSATAGMETQYF. For the CDR3, the DNA is TGCAGTGCTACGGCAGGGATGGAGACCCAGTACTTC.

This chain joins TRBV9 and TRBJ1-1, with unresolved D. The germline gives CDR1 SGDLS, CDR2 YYNGEE. There are 13 residues in the CDR3. The V gene lost 3 bases and the J gene lost 10 bases, with 16 bases spanning the gap. The CDR3 loop is CASSADTRSVAFF. CDR3 sequence (DNA): TGTGCCAGCAGCGCAGACACGAGGAGTGTAGCTTTCTTT.

The V call is TRBV12-3 or TRBV12-4, the J call TRBJ2-1; no reliable D call. The CDR3 is made up of 11 amino acids. Trimming stripped 3 bases from V and 10 bases from J, with 7 bases between. The CDR3 loop reads CASSFSREQFF. CDR3 nucleotide sequence: TGTGCCAGCAGTTTTTCCCGGGAGCAGTTCTTC.

CDR3 DNA: TGTGCCAGCAGCCAAGGGGACACAGGCACAGATACGCAGTATTTT. This translates into CASSQGDTGTDTQYF. The chain is built from TRBV3-1 and TRBJ2-3; perhaps TRBD1 as D (6 bases). This CDR3 is built from 15 residues. Trimming left V 1 base short and J 1 base short, with 9 bases between. Germline lookup yields CDR1 LGHDT and CDR2 YNNKEL (reference sequence).

The rearrangement uses TRBV6-1 and TRBJ1-5, with 7 bases identical to TRBD1. The ends lost 4 bases at V and 7 bases at J; junction bases unmatched: 7. CDR3 size: 14 residues. The V gene's germline CDR1 is MNHNS and CDR2 SASEGT. In DNA, the CDR3 is TGTGCCAGCAGTGCGACAGGGTCGGGACAGCCCCAGCATTTT. Protein product: CASSATGSGQPQHF.

The rearrangement joins TRBV20-1 to TRBJ1-2; D is ambiguous. The V end lost 0 bases, the J end lost 6 bases, and 11 bases lay between the germline ends. The germline V gene has CDR1 DFQATT and CDR2 SNEGSKA (reference sequence). This CDR3 has 13 amino acids. The CDR3 DNA is TGCAGTGCTAGAGATCGGTGGGGAGATGGCTACACCTTC. Protein sequence: CSARDRWGDGYTF.

This chain connects TRBV4-3 to TRBJ1-4; 10 bases fit TRBD1. This CDR3 is 17 amino acids long. Germline CDR1 and CDR2: LGHNA and YSLEER. With V trimmed by 1 base and J by 6 bases, 8 bases remained unmatched. CDR3 sequence (DNA): TGCGCCAGCAGCCAAGGGCGACAGGGGGCGCGGTATGAAAAACTGTTTTTT. It is translated as CASSQGRQGARYEKLFF.

V is TRBV1 and J is TRBJ2-3. TRBV1 is deemed a pseudogene. This CDR3 is built from 13 residues. The CDR3 protein is CTSSQQLRDTQYF. The CDR3 DNA follows: TGCACCAGCAGCCAACAACTTAGAGATACGCAGTATTTT.

This clonotype was counted a few times. The chain uses TRBV13 and TRBJ1-5; no definite D call. Germline V gives CDR1 PRHDT, CDR2 FYEKMQ (reference sequence). This CDR3 is 12 amino acids long. The germline V and J ends were trimmed by 1 base and 6 bases, with 4 bases remaining between them. The CDR3 sequence: CASSLVGQPQHF. The CDR3 nucleotides read TGTGCCAGCAGCTTAGTCGGTCAGCCCCAGCATTTT.